Listed here are 22 T cell receptor beta chains from one sample, sequenced in a study of tumor-infiltrating lymphocytes in primary liver carcinoma. Unsorted bulk tissue, about 19-30 mg of it, served as the source for co-extraction of RNA and DNA. TCR beta cDNA was reverse-transcribed from roughly 520 ng of total RNA. The reaction used a constant-region primer and ProtoScript II reverse transcriptase. ARM-PCR, slightly modified, supplied the TCR beta libraries through three nested multiplex PCR rounds. Forward primers for TRBV1-TRBV30 and a C-beta reverse primer served the first two PCR rounds, at roughly 10 cycles each. TCRdb used MiXCR to reprocess the multiplex PCR reads, holding one entry per CDR3 protein. The sample records 50,000 or so distinct CDR3 sequences, about 77% being singletons. Sequences were obtained from liver tumor tissue from sampling region 5. Subset here: tumor region T5, tumor centre. The receptors were gathered from a man aged 35 to 55 with primary liver carcinoma and hepatitis B virus infection.

This clonotype has only one observation. At one boundary the junction diverges from the germline segment, which might be a read error. This rearrangement joins TRBV11-1 to TRBJ2-7, with D perhaps TRBD2 (5 bases). The CDR3 has 17 residues. Germline CDR1 SGHAT, CDR2 FQDESV (reference sequence). The CDR3 DNA reads TGTGCCGGCAGCTTAGGGCCGGCGGGTGGGAGCTGCTACGAGCAGTACTTC. This translates into CAGSLGPAGGSCYEQYF.

To note about this clonotype: This clone may be a read error of a much larger clone one base away. The chain is built from TRBV7-9 and TRBJ2-5, with TRBD2 as a possible D gene (5 bases). This CDR3 spans 13 amino acids. V was pared by 7 bases and J by 5 bases, with 14 bases between. Per germline, CDR1 SEHNR and CDR2 FQNEAQ (reference sequence). CDR3 in amino acids: CASNYTPGETQYF. For the CDR3, the DNA is TGTGCCAGCAACTACACCCCGGGGGAGACCCAGTACTTC.

A note on this clonotype: A read error may produce the germline difference seen at one junction end. The rearrangement links TRBV6-2 or TRBV6-3 to TRBJ2-7; 8 bases line up with TRBD2. The CDR3 length is 13 residues. The germline V gene encodes CDR1 MNHEY and CDR2 SVGEGT. In nucleotides, the CDR3 is TGTGCCGGCAGTTACGGACTAGCAACCGATCAATACTTC. Protein: CAGSYGLATDQYF.

The chain employs TRBV19 and TRBJ2-7, with D possibly called TRBD1 or TRBD2 (5 bases each). CDR3 length equals 15 residues. Trimming left V 4 bases short and J 2 bases short, with 15 bases between. Germline V lookup: CDR1 LNHDA, CDR2 SQIVND (reference sequence). CDR3 coding DNA: TGTGCCAGTAGTACCGGGGCTTCCTCGACCTACGAGCAGTACTTC. It specifies CASSTGASSTYEQYF. The full variable domain, completed using reference TRBV19 and TRBJ2-7, is DGGITQSPKYLFRKEGQNVTLSCEQNLNHDAMYWYRQDPGQGLRLIYYSQIVNDFQKGDIAEGYSVSREKKESFPLTVTSAQKNPTAFYLCASSTGASSTYEQYFGPGTRLTVT.

Comments on this clonotype: The CDR3 does not close with the conserved phenylalanine or tryptophan, likely indicating a read error. The rearrangement uses TRBV4-2 and TRBJ1-1; unclear D gene. The CDR3 length is 14 residues. V was shortened by 5 bases and J by 5 bases, with 15 bases between the two germline ends. Germline V gene data show CDR1 as LGHNA and CDR2 as YNFKEQ. In DNA, the CDR3 is TGTGCCAGCAGCAAGGCTGGACGGTCGACTGAAGCTTTCCTT. Its translation: CASSKAGRSTEAFL.

The rearrangement uses TRBV11-3 and TRBJ2-1; D call uncertain. This CDR3 has 14 residues. Germline V gene data show CDR1 as SGHNT and CDR2 as YENEEA. CDR3 nucleotides: TGTGTAAGCTGCTTAGGCGTCTCGAACAATGAGCAGTTCTTC. Translation gives CVSCLGVSNNEQFF.

This clonotype was seen a few times. Because it lacks the conserved phenylalanine or tryptophan at the end, this CDR3 is likely a read error. This rearrangement joins TRBV29-1 to TRBJ1-1, with TRBD1 as a possible D gene (5 bases). V lost 5 bases, J lost 0 bases, and 16 bases lay in between. This CDR3 is built from 15 residues. The germline V gene has CDR1 SQVTM and CDR2 ANQGSEA. CDR3 coding DNA: TGCAGCGTTTCCGCAGAGTGGGGCATGAACACTGAAGCTTTCATT. Translation: CSVSAEWGMNTEAFI.

To note about this clonotype: One end of the junction varies from germline; a read error may be responsible. This rearrangement joins TRBV2 to TRBJ2-2, with 8 bases lining up with TRBD2. In germline, CDR1 is SNHLY, CDR2 FYNNEI. This CDR3 region has 15 residues. The CDR3 DNA follows: TGTGCCAGCAGCCCAGCGGGGGCGGGCACCGTGGAGCTGTTTTTT. Translated: CASSPAGAGTVELFF.

This clonotype has just one count. At one end, the junction sequence differs from germline, possibly due to a read error. V and J are TRBV5-1 and TRBJ2-1; 10 positions agree with TRBD2. This CDR3 has 15 amino acids. Germline values: CDR1 SGHRS, CDR2 YFSETQ. CDR3 DNA: TGTGCCAGCAGCTTCGGACTAGCGGTTAACAATGAGCAGTTCTTC. Translation gives CASSFGLAVNNEQFF.

This chain joins TRBV7-8 and TRBJ1-1, with D unresolved. Germline CDR1 SGHVS, CDR2 FQNEAQ. The germline V and J ends were trimmed by 9 bases and 5 bases, with 19 bases remaining between them. There are 14 residues in the CDR3. The CDR3 DNA sequence: TGTGCCAGGAGCCTCCAAGGGAGGGAGACTGAAGCTTTCTTT. Encoded protein: CARSLQGRETEAFF.

On this clonotype itself: Germline is not matched at one junction end, which may reflect a read error. The chain employs TRBV7-8 and TRBJ2-1, with D possibly matching TRBD2 (6 bases). The CDR3 consists of 16 residues. From germline, CDR1 is SGHVS and CDR2 FQNEAQ. The chain's CDR3 is CASSLNDGRSYNEHFF. CDR3 nucleotide sequence: TGTGCCAGCAGCTTAAACGACGGGAGAAGTTACAATGAGCACTTCTTC.

This clonotype was counted ten times or more. The V and J genes are TRBV14 and TRBJ2-7; D unclear. Trimming removed 4 bases from V and 4 bases from J, with 17 bases in between. This CDR3 has 15 residues. Looked up from germline, CDR1 is SGHDN and CDR2 is FVKESK. The CDR3: CASSREHPFNYEQYF. Written as DNA, the CDR3 is TGTGCCAGCAGCCGAGAACACCCTTTCAATTACGAGCAGTACTTC.

This clonotype was counted between two and nine times. One end of the junction is discordant with germline, which a read error may explain. The chain is built from TRBV11-2 and TRBJ2-2; D perhaps matches TRBD1 (6 bases). CDR3 length equals 17 residues. From germline, CDR1 is SGHAT and CDR2 FQNNGV. The CDR3 sequence: CASSLDHRGRDTGELLF. CDR3 in DNA: TGTGCCAGCAGCTTAGATCATCGGGGTAGGGACACCGGGGAGTTGCTTTTC.

This clonotype was recorded only once. At one boundary the junction diverges from the germline segment, which might be a read error. V usage is TRBV7-8 and J usage is TRBJ2-7; D uncertain. The CDR3 contains 11 residues. Germline CDR1 is SGHVS and CDR2 is FQNEAQ. The CDR3 loop is CASSLDFEKYF. The CDR3 region has the DNA TGTGCCAGCAGCTTAGACTTCGAGAAGTATTTC.

V and J are TRBV6-1 and TRBJ2-5; TRBD1 aligns across 7 bases. The V gene end was trimmed by 6 bases and the J gene end by 10 bases; junction bases not matched to a gene: 14. Germline CDR1 MNHNS, CDR2 SASEGT. This CDR3 comprises 14 residues. The CDR3 loop reads CASRGSYRGKSQYF. The CDR3 DNA reads as TGTGCCAGCAGGGGTTCCTACAGGGGTAAGAGCCAGTACTTC.

As concerns this clonotype: In this CDR3 the conserved last residue, phenylalanine or tryptophan, is missing, so a read error is likely. The chain is built from TRBV7-8 and TRBJ1-5, with D perhaps matching TRBD1 (5 bases). The CDR3 runs 16 residues. V was trimmed by 6 bases and J by 5 bases, leaving 20 bases between them. In germline, CDR1 is SGHVS, CDR2 FQNEAQ. For the CDR3, the DNA is TGTGCCAGCAGTTCGGCGGGGCCCAAGATCCATCAGCCCCAGCATTTA. This gives the protein CASSSAGPKIHQPQHL.

The chain employs TRBV11-1 and TRBJ2-6; D is ambiguous. The germline V and J ends were trimmed by 6 bases and 9 bases, with 21 bases remaining between them. Germline V CDR1 and CDR2: SGHAT, FQDESV (reference sequence). This CDR3 spans 16 amino acids. CDR3 sequence (DNA): TGTGCCAGCAGTCACCCGAGGCCCTCTGGAGTCAACGTCCTGACTTTC. Its translation is CASSHPRPSGVNVLTF.

Remarks on this clonotype: Likely a read error: the CDR3 ends without its conserved phenylalanine or tryptophan. Written as DNA, the CDR3 is TGTGCCAGCAGCCATGAGGGCGATTGGTACACTGAAGCTTTCCTT. This translates into CASSHEGDWYTEAFL. The chain has TRBV5-5 and TRBJ1-1, with D unresolved. Trimming took off 4 bases at V and 3 bases at J, with 16 bases between the two ends. The CDR3 is 15 amino acids. CDR1 SGHKS and CDR2 YYEKEE come from the germline V gene (reference sequence).

In its sample, this clonotype was seen once. Without the conserved terminal phenylalanine or tryptophan, this CDR3 likely stems from a read error. This sequence joins TRBV12-5 and TRBJ2-7, with 7 bases aligning to TRBD1. The CDR3 covers 13 residues. The V and J ends lost 7 bases and 2 bases, in that order; junction bases with no gene match: 5. Germline CDR1 and CDR2: LGHNT and FRNRAP. CDR3 amino acids: CASEGAGTYEQYS. The CDR3 DNA sequence: TGTGCTAGTGAGGGGGCCGGTACCTACGAGCAGTACTCC.

About this clonotype itself: Given a much more abundant clone one base away, this may be a read error. The rearrangement links TRBV11-1 to TRBJ2-5; TRBD2 aligns across 7 bases. This CDR3 is built from 16 residues. The V gene end was trimmed by 7 bases and the J gene end by 1 base; junction bases not matched to a gene: 12. From germline, CDR1 is SGHAT and CDR2 FQDESV (reference sequence). The CDR3: CASTLPGGDFQETQYF. The CDR3 DNA is TGTGCCAGCACCTTGCCGGGGGGAGACTTCCAAGAGACCCAGTACTTC.

This clonotype came up many times. This chain uses TRBV6-1 with TRBJ2-7; D possibly matches TRBD1 or TRBD2 (6 bases each). V was trimmed by 6 bases and J by 3 bases, leaving 12 bases between them. Germline CDR1 MNHNS, CDR2 SASEGT. The CDR3 length is 13 residues. CDR3 region: CASSPGGLYEQYF. DNA of the CDR3: TGTGCCAGCAGCCCCGGGGGCCTCTACGAGCAGTACTTC.

About this clonotype itself: The conserved phenylalanine or tryptophan is not found at the CDR3 terminus, so this likely reflects a read error. This chain uses TRBV11-1 with TRBJ2-7, with D hard to call. Germline lookup yields CDR1 SGHAT and CDR2 FQDESV (reference sequence). The CDR3 totals 13 residues. The CDR3 DNA reads as TGTGCCAGCAGGGGGAAACGATCCTACGGGCAGTACTCC. Protein sequence: CASRGKRSYGQYS.